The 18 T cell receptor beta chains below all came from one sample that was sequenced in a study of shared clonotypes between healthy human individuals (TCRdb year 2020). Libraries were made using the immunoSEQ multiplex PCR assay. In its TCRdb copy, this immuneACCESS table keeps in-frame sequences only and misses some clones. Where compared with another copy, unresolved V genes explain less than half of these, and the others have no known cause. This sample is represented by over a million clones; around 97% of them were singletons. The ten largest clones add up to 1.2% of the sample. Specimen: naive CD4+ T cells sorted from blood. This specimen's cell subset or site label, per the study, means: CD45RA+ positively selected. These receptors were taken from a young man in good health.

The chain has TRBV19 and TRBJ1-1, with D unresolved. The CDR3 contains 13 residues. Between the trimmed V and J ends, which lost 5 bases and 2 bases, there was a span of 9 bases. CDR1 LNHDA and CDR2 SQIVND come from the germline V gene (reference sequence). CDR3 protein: CASSAAANTEAFF. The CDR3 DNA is TGTGCCAGTAGTGCGGCAGCAAACACTGAAGCTTTCTTT.

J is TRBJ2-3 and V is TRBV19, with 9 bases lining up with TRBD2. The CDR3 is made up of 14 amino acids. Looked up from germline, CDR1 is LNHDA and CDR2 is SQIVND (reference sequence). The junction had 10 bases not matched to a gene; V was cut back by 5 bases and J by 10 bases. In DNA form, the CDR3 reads TGTGCCAGTAGTGACGGACTAGCGTTCTTAGCGCAGTATTTT. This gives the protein CASSDGLAFLAQYF.

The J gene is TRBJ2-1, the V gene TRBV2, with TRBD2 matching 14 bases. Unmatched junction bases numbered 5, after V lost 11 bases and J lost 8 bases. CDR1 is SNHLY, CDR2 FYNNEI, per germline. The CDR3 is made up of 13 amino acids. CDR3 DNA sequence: TGTGCCGGGACTAGCGGGAGAGGAGATGAGCAGTTCTTC. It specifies CAGTSGRGDEQFF. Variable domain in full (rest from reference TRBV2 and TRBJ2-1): EPEVTQTPSHQVTQMGQEVILRCVPISNHLYFYWYRQILGQKVEFLVSFYNNEISEKSEIFDDQFSVERPDGSNFTLKIRSTKLEDSAMYFCAGTSGRGDEQFFGPGTRLTVL.

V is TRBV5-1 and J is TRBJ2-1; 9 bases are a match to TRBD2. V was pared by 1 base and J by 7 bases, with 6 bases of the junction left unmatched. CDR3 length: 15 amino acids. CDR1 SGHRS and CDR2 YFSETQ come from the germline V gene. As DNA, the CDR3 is TGCGCCAGCAGCTTGAGCGGGAGGCCTGGGAATGAGCAGTTCTTC. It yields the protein CASSLSGRPGNEQFF.

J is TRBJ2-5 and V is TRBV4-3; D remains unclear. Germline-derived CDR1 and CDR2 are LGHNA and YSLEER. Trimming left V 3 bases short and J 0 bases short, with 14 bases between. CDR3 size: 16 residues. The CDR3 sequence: CASSQGSLRHQETQYF. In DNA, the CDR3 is TGCGCCAGCAGCCAGGGTAGTCTGAGGCACCAAGAGACCCAGTACTTC.

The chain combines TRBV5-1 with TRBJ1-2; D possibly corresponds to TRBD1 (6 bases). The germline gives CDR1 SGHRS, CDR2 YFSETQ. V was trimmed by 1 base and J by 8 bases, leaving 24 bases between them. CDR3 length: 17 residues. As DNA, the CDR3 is TGCGCCAGCAGCTTGAAGGGACAAGGGGAACCTCTAAGCGGCTACACCTTC. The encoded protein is CASSLKGQGEPLSGYTF.

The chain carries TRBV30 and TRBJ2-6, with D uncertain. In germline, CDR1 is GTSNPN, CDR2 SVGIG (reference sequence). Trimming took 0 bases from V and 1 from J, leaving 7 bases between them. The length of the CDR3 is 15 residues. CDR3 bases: TGTGCCTGGAGTGTAGGGCTATCTGGGGCCAACGTCCTGACTTTC. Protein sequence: CAWSVGLSGANVLTF.

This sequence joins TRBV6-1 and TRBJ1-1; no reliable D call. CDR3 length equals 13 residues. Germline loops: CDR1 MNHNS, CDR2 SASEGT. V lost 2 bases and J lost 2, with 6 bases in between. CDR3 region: CASSELANTEAFF. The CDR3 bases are TGTGCCAGCAGTGAATTGGCCAACACTGAAGCTTTCTTT.

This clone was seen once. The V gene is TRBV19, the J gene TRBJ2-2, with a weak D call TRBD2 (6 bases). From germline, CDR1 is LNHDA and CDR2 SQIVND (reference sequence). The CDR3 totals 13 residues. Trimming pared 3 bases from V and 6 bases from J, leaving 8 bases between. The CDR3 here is CASSIGGAGELFF. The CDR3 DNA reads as TGTGCCAGTAGTATCGGAGGGGCCGGGGAGCTGTTTTTT.

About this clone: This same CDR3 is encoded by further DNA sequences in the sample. The CDR3 DNA sequence: TGTGCCAGTAGTATTGAGGACAGGGCTGGGTACGAGCAGTACTTC. It translates to CASSIEDRAGYEQYF. The chain carries TRBV19 and TRBJ2-7; 8 positions agree with TRBD1. Germline CDR1 and CDR2: LNHDA and SQIVND (reference sequence). The CDR3 is 15 residues long. The V gene end was trimmed by 3 bases and the J gene end by 4 bases; junction bases not matched to a gene: 8.

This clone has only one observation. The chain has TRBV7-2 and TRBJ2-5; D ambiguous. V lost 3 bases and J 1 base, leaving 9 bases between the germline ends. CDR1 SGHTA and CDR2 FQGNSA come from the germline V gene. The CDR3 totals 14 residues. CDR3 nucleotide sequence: TGTGCCAGCAGCTTTAAAGGGCTCCAAGAGACCCAGTACTTC. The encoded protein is CASSFKGLQETQYF.

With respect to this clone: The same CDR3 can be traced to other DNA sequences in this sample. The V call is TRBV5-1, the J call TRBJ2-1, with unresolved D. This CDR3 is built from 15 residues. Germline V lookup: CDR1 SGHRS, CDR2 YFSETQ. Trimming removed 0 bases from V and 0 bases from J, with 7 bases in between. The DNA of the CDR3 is TGCGCCAGCAGCTTGGCCGCTAACTCCTACAATGAGCAGTTCTTC. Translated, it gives CASSLAANSYNEQFF. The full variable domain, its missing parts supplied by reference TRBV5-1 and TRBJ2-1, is KAGVTQTPRYLIKTRGQQVTLSCSPISGHRSVSWYQQTPGQGLQFLFEYFSETQRNKGNFPGRFSGRQFSNSRSEMNVSTLELGDSALYLCASSLAANSYNEQFFGPGTRLTVL.

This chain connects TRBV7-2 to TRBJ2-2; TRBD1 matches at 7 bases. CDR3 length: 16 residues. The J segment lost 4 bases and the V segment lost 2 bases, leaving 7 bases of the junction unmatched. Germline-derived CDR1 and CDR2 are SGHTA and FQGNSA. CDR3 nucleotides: TGTGCCAGCAGCTTACAGGCGAGGGGGCTCACCGGGGAGCTGTTTTTT. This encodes CASSLQARGLTGELFF.

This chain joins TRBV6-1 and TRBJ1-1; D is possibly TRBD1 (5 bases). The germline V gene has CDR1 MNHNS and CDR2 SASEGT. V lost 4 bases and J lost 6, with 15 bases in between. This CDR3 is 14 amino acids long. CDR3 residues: CASSGLLGGSEAFF. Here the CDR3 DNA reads TGTGCCAGCAGTGGTCTTCTCGGGGGGTCTGAAGCTTTCTTT.

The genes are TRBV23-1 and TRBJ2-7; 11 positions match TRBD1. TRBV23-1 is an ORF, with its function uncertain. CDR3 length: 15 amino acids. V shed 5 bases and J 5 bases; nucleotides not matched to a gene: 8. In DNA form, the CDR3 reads TGCGCCAGCAGTGGAAGGGACAGGGGGGGTAACGAGCAGTACTTC. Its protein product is CASSGRDRGGNEQYF.

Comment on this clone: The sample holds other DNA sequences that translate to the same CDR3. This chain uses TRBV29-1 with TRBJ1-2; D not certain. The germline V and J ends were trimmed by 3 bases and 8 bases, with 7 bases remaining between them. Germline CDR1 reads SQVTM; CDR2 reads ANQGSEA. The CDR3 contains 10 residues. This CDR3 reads CSVDRQGYTF. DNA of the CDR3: TGCAGCGTTGACCGGCAGGGCTACACCTTC.

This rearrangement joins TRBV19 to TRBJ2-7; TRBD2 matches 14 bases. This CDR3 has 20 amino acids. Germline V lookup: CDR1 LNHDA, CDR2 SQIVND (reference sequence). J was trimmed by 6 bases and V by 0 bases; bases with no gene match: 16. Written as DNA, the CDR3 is TGTGCCAGTAGTATAGATTTCGCCGGGACTAGCGGGAGAAGGGGGGGCGAGCAGTACTTC. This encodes CASSIDFAGTSGRRGGEQYF.

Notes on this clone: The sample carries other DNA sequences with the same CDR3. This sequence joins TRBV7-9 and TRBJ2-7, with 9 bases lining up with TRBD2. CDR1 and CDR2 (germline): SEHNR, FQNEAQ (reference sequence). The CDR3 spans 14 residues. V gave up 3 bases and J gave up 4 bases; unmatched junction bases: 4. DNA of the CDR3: TGTGCCAGCAGCTTGCTAGCGGGACCTTACGAGCAGTACTTC. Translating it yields CASSLLAGPYEQYF.